This T cell receptor beta chain stems from a study of T-cell memory formation after mild COVID-19. This clonotype has only a few counts. One entry per CDR3 protein, called by TCRdb with MiXCR from the 5' RACE reads. This sample carries approximately 250,000 distinct CDR3 sequences, approximately 15% of them seen once, and the ten largest clones take under 2.5%. This CDR3 spans 13 amino acids. V was cut by 2 bases and J by 4 bases, with 8 bases left in between. The source material was PBMCs or a T cell subset sorted from them (not recorded which). The receptor's source is an adult woman who had mild COVID-19 (a few samples of this study predate the infection). Cell type and time point are not known. The V call is TRBV12-3 or TRBV12-4, the J call TRBJ1-2; D gene ambiguous. CDR3 coding DNA: TGTGCCAGCAGTTTAACAGAGCTCTATGGCTACACCTTC. Its protein is CASSLTELYGYTF.